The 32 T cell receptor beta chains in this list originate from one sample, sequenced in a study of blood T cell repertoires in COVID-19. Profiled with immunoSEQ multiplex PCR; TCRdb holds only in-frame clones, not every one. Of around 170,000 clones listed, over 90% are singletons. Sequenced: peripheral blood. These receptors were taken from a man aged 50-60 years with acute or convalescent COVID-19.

CDR3 loop: CASSQDTGDYNEQFF. CDR3 nucleotides: TGTGCCAGCAGCCAAGATACGGGAGACTACAATGAGCAGTTCTTC. The genes are TRBV3-1 (or the pseudogene TRBV3-2) and TRBJ2-1; D is perhaps TRBD2 (6 bases). Germline V lookup: CDR1 LGHDT, CDR2 YNNKEL (reference sequence). Trimming pared 0 bases from V and 3 bases from J, leaving 9 bases between. The CDR3 length is 15 residues.

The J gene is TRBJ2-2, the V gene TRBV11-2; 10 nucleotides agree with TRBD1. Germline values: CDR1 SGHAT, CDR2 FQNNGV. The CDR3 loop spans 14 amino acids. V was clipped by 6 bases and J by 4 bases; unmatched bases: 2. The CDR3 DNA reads TGTGCCAGCAGAAGACAGGGGGCCACCGGGGAGCTGTTTTTT. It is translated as CASRRQGATGELFF.

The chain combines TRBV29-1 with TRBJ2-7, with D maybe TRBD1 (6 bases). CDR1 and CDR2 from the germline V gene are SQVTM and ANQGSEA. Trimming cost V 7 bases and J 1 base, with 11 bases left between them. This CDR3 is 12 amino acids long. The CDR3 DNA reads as TGCAGCGGCCTGGACAGTTCCTACGAGCAGTACGTC. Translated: CSGLDSSYEQYV.

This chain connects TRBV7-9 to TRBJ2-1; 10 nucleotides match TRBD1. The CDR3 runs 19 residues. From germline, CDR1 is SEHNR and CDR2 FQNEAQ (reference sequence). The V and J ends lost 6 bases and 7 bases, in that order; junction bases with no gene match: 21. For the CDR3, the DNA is TGTGCCAGCAGAGTACCCACGAAAAGGGACAGGGGATTTTCGAATGAGCAGTTCTTC. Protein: CASRVPTKRDRGFSNEQFF.

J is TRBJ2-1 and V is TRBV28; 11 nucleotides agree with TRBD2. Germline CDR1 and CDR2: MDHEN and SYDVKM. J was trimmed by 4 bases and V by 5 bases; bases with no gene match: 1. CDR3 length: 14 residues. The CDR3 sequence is CASSLAGGYNEQFF. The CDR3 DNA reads TGTGCCAGCAGTCTAGCGGGGGGATACAATGAGCAGTTCTTC.

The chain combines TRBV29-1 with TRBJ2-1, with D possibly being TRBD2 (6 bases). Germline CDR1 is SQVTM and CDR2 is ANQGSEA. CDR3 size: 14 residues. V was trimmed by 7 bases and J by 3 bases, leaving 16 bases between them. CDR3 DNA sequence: TGCAGCGCCAACCGGGACTCCGTCTACAATGAGCAGTTCTTC. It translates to CSANRDSVYNEQFF.

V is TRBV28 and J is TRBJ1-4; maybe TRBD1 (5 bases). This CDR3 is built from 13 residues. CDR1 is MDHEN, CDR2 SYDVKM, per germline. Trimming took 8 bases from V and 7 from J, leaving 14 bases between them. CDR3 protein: CASSGLSGEKLFF. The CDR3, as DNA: TGTGCCAGCTCGGGACTTAGTGGTGAAAAACTGTTTTTT.

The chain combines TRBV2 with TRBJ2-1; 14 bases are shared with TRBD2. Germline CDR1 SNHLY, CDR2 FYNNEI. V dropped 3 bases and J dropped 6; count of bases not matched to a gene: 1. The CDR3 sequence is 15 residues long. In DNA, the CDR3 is TGTGCCAGCAGTGAGGGACTAGCGGGAGTCAATGAGCAGTTCTTC. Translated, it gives CASSEGLAGVNEQFF.

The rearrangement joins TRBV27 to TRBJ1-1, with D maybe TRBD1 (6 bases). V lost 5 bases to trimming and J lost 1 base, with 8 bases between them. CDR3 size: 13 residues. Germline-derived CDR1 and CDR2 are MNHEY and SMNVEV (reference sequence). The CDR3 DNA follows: TGTGCCAGCAGTAAACAGGGGAACACTGAAGCTTTCTTT. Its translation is CASSKQGNTEAFF.

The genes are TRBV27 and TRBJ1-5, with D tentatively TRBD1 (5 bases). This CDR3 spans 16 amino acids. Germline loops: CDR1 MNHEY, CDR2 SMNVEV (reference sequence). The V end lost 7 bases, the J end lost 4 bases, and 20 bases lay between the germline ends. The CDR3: CASTPYGGMENQPQHF. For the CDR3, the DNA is TGTGCCAGCACCCCTTATGGGGGGATGGAGAATCAGCCCCAGCATTTT.

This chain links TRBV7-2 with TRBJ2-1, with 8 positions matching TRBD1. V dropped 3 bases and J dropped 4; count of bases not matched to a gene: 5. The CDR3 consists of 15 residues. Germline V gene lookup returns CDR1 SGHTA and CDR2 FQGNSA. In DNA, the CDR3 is TGTGCCAGCAGCTTTGCGCGGGACAGGTACAATGAGCAGTTCTTC. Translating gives CASSFARDRYNEQFF. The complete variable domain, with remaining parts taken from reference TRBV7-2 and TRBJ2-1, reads GAGVSQSPSNKVTEKGKDVELRCDPISGHTALYWYRQSLGQGLEFLIYFQGNSAPDKSGLPSDRFSAERTGGSVSTLTIQRTQQEDSAVYLCASSFARDRYNEQFFGPGTRLTVL.

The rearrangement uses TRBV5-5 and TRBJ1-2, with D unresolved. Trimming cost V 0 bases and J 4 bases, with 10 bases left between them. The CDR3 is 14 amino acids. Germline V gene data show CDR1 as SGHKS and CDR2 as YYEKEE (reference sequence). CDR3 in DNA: TGTGCCAGCAGCTTGGACCCTACGGGCTATGGCTACACCTTC. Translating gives CASSLDPTGYGYTF.

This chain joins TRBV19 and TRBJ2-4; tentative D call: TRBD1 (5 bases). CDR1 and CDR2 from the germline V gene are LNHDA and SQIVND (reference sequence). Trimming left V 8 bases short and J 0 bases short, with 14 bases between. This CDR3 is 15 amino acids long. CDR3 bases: TGTGCCAGTCCTTCGACAGCCCTAGCCAAAAACATTCAGTACTTC. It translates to CASPSTALAKNIQYF.

CDR3 in amino acids: CASSGQRDRGRGSNQPQHF. The CDR3 bases are TGTGCCAGCAGCGGTCAACGGGACAGGGGGCGAGGGAGCAATCAGCCCCAGCATTTT. The rearrangement joins TRBV21-1 to TRBJ1-5; the table's D call, TRBD1, has no DNA check behind it. TRBV21-1 is a known pseudogene. The CDR3 is made up of 19 amino acids.

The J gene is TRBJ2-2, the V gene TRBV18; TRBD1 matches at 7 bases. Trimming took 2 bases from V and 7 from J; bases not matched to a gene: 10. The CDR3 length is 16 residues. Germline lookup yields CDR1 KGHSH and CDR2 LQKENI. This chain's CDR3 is CASSPEERGPYGELFF. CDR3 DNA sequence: TGTGCCAGCTCACCAGAGGAGAGGGGGCCGTACGGGGAGCTGTTTTTT.

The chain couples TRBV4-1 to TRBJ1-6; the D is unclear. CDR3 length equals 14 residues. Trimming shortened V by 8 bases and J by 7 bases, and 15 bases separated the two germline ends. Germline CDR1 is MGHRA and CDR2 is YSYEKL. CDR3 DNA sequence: TGCGCCAGCGGACTGGGCAGCACCAATTCACCCCTCCACTTT. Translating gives CASGLGSTNSPLHF.

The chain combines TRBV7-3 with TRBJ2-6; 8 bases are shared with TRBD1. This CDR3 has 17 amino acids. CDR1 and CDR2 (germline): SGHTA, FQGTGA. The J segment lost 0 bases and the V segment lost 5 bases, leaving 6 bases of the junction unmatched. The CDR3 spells CASSLQGGLSGANVLTF. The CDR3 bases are TGTGCCAGCAGCCTACAGGGGGGTCTCTCTGGGGCCAACGTCCTGACTTTC.

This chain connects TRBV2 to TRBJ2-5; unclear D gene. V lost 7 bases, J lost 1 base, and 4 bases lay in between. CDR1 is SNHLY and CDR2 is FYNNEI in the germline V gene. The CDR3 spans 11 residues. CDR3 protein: CASILQETQYF. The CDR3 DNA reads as TGTGCCAGCATACTCCAAGAGACCCAGTACTTC.

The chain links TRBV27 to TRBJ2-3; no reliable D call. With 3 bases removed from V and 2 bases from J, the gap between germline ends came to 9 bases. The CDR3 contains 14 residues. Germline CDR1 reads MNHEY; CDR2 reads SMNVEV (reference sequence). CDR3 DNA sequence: TGTGCCAGCAGTTTCCGGGTGCTCACAGATACGCAGTATTTT. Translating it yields CASSFRVLTDTQYF.

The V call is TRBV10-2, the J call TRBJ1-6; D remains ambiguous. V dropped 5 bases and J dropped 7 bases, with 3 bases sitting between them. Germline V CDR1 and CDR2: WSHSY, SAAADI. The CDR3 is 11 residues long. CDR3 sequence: CASSQNSPLHF. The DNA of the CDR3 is TGCGCCAGCAGTCAGAATTCACCCCTCCACTTT.

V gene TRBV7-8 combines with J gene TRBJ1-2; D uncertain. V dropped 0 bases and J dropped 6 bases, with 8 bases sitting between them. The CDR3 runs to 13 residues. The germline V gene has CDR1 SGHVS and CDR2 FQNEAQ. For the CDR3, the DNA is TGTGCCAGCAGCTTAGCGAGGAGGGATGGCTACACCTTC. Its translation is CASSLARRDGYTF.

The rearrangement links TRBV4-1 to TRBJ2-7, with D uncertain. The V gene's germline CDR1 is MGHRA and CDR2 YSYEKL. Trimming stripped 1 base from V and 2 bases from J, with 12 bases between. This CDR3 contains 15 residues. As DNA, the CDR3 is TGCGCCAGCAGCCAAGCGTGGCCCGTAACCTACGAGCAGTACTTC. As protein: CASSQAWPVTYEQYF.

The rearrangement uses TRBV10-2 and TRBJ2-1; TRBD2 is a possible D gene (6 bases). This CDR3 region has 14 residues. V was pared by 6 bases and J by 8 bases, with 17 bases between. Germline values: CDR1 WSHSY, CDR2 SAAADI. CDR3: CASRGTVSGYEQFF. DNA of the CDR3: TGCGCCAGCAGGGGGACTGTGTCGGGTTATGAGCAGTTCTTC.

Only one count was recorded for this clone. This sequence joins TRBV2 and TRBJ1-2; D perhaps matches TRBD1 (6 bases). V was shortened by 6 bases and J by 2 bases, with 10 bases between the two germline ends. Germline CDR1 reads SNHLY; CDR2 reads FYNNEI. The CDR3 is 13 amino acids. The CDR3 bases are TGTGCCAGCAGCCGGACAGAGAACTATGGCTACACCTTC. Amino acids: CASSRTENYGYTF.

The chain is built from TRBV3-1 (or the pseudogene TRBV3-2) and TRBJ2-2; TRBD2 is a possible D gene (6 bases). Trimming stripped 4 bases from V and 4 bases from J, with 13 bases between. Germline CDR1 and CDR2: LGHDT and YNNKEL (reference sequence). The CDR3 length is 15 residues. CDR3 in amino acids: CASSRRDLSTGELFF. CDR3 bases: TGTGCCAGCAGCCGTCGGGACTTATCCACCGGGGAGCTGTTTTTT.

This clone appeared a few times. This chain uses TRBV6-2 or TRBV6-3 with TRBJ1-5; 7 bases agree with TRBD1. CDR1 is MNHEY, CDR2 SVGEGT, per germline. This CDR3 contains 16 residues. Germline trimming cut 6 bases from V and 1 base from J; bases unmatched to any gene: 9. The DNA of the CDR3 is TGTGCCAGCAGCCACCAGGGGGTTCGGAGCAATCAGCCCCAGCATTTT. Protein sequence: CASSHQGVRSNQPQHF.

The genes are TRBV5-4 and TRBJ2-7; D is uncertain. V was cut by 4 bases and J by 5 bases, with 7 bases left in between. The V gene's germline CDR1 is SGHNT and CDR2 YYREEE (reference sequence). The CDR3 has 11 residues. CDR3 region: CASSNRDEQYF. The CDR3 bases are TGTGCCAGCAGCAACCGGGACGAGCAGTACTTC. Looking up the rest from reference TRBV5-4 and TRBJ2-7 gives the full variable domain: ETGVTQSPTHLIKTRGQQVTLRCSSQSGHNTVSWYQQALGQGPQFIFQYYREEENGRGNFPPRFSGLQFPNYSSELNVNALELDDSALYLCASSNRDEQYFGPGTRLTVT.

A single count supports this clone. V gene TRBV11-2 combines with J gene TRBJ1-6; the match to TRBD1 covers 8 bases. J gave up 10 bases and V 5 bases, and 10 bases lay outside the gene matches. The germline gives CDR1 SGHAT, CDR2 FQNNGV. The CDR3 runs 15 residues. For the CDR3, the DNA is TGTGCCAGCAGCCCCACCTCAGGGGGCCGATCACCCCTCCACTTT. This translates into CASSPTSGGRSPLHF. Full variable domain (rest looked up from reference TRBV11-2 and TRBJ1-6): EAGVAQSPRYKIIEKRQSVAFWCNPISGHATLYWYQQILGQGPKLLIQFQNNGVVDDSQLPKDRFSAERLKGVDSTLKIQPAKLEDSAVYLCASSPTSGGRSPLHFGNGTRLTVT.

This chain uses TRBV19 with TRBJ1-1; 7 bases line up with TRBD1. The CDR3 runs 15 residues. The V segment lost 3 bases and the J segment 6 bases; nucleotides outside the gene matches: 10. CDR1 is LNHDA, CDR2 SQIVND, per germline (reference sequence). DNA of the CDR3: TGTGCCAGTAGTATGAGGAGGACAGGCCCCGCTGAAGCTTTCTTT. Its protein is CASSMRRTGPAEAFF.

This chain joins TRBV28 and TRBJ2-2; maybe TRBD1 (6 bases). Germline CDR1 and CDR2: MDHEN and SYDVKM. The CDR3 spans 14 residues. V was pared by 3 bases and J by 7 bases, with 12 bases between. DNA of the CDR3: TGTGCCAGCAGTTTGGCAGGGGCTAGCGGGGAGCTGTTTTTT. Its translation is CASSLAGASGELFF. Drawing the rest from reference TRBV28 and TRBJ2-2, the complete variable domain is DVKVTQSSRYLVKRTGEKVFLECVQDMDHENMFWYRQDPGLGLRLIYFSYDVKMKEKGDIPEGYSVSREKKERFSLILESASTNQTSMYLCASSLAGASGELFFGEGSRLTVL.

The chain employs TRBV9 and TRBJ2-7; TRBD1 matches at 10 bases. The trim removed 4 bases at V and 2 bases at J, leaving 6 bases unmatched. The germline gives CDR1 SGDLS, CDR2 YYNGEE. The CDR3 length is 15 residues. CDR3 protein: CASSTRTGGPYEQYF. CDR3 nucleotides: TGTGCCAGCAGCACCCGGACAGGGGGTCCCTACGAGCAGTACTTC.

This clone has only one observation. The CDR3 reads CASSQDNQGGYNEQFF. CDR3 nucleotides: TGCGCCAGCAGCCAAGATAATCAGGGTGGGTACAATGAGCAGTTCTTC. J is TRBJ2-1 and V is TRBV4-1; maybe TRBD1 (5 bases). This CDR3 has 16 residues. The V gene lost 0 bases and the J gene lost 4 bases, with 13 bases spanning the gap. In germline, CDR1 is MGHRA, CDR2 YSYEKL.